This T cell receptor beta chain was retrieved from a study of T-cell reconstitution after alpha-beta-depleted transplantation in children. Unique molecular identifiers were built into the TCRbeta library. Via MiXCR, TCRdb re-called the PCR reads, giving one row per CDR3 protein. The table shows approximately 490,000 distinct CDR3 sequences, with under 15% occurring only once. The V end lost 8 bases, the J end lost 1 base, and 12 bases lay between the germline ends. The CDR3 spans 13 residues. CDR1 is DFQATT, CDR2 SNEGSKA, per germline (reference sequence). This clonotype has a count of ten or more. The chain carries TRBV20-1 and TRBJ2-4; maybe TRBD2 (5 bases). The clonotype originates from a human donor who donated a stem cell graft to a child with combined immunodeficiency. The sample in question was PBMCs from the stem cell graft donor, obtained from the stem cell graft. The CDR3 sequence is CSQDSPAKNIQYF. CDR3 sequence (DNA): TGCAGTCAGGACTCACCGGCCAAAAACATTCAGTACTTC.